Sequencing of this TCR beta chain was carried out in a study of blood T cell repertoires in COVID-19. Study-level background: Some COVID-19 samples were acute and others convalescent; all came from the United States, Italy and Spain.

Authors' data handling: Estimates of nucleated cell counts were drawn from the amplification of reference gene primers. Profiled with immunoSEQ multiplex PCR; TCRdb holds only in-frame clones, not every one. D and trimming come from the DNA, and the V and J calls and clone size come from that table. The table shows 50,000 or so clones, with 82% occurring only once. Seattle's cohort entered during active infection and was followed longitudinally. Trimming removed 1 base from V and 0 bases from J; junction bases left unmatched: 4. This CDR3 is 16 amino acids long. CDR1 is LNHDA and CDR2 is SQIVND in the germline V gene (reference sequence).

This TCR was sampled from an elderly man with COVID-19, enrolled during active disease. V usage is TRBV19 and J usage is TRBJ2-7, with 9 bases lining up with TRBD2. The sample taken for sequencing was peripheral blood. Here the CDR3 DNA reads TGTGCCAGTAGTATAGCGACTAGCGGTAGCTCCTACGAGCAGTACTTC. It specifies CASSIATSGSSYEQYF.